Each of the 5 T cell receptor beta chains below was sequenced from the same sample in a study of tumour-infiltrating T cells in Burkitt lymphoma. Assay used: immunoSEQ multiplex PCR; TCRdb lists only in-frame clones, some missing. This table has under 4,000 clones, 14% appearing once. Sequenced sample: tumor tissue. The receptors were sampled from a human donor with Burkitt lymphoma.

This clone has just a few counts. This chain links TRBV9 with TRBJ2-3; tentatively, D is TRBD2 (5 bases). Trimming cost V 3 bases and J 0 bases, with 5 bases left between them. The CDR3 spans 13 residues. Per the germline V gene, CDR1 is SGDLS and CDR2 is YYNGEE. CDR3 in amino acids: CASSGTSTDTQYF. The CDR3 region has the DNA TGTGCCAGCAGCGGGACTAGCACAGATACGCAGTATTTT.

This clone has more than one count but fewer than ten. The chain couples TRBV5-6 to TRBJ2-2, with no clear D. The germline V gene has CDR1 SGHDT and CDR2 YYEEEE. The CDR3 runs to 12 residues. The germline V and J ends were trimmed by 0 bases and 8 bases, with 5 bases remaining between them. CDR3 DNA sequence: TGTGCCAGCAGCTTGGTTCAAGGGGAGCTGTTTTTT. This codes for CASSLVQGELFF.

The chain uses TRBV28 and TRBJ1-2; a possible D gene is TRBD1 (5 bases). CDR1 and CDR2 (germline): MDHEN, SYDVKM. The CDR3 spans 16 residues. Deletions cut 3 bases from V and 2 bases from J, with 16 bases between. This CDR3 is CASSFSWDLRNYGYTF. Here the CDR3 DNA reads TGTGCCAGCAGTTTCTCCTGGGACCTCCGGAACTATGGCTACACCTTC.

This clone has only a few counts. J is TRBJ2-7 and V is TRBV14, with a tentative D call TRBD2 (6 bases). The germline V gene encodes CDR1 SGHDN and CDR2 FVKESK. V was clipped by 5 bases and J by 2 bases, with 19 bases between them. The CDR3 spans 16 residues. The CDR3 DNA follows: TGTGCCAGCAGCTCCATCGGGACTGGGGTACCCTACGAGCAGTACTTC. It encodes CASSSIGTGVPYEQYF.

The V and J genes are TRBV6-1 and TRBJ1-2, with TRBD1 matching 7 bases. This CDR3 has 15 amino acids. Trimming removed 6 bases from V and 1 base from J; junction bases left unmatched: 8. The V gene's germline CDR1 is MNHNS and CDR2 SASEGT. This CDR3 is CASRIRDSHNYGYTF. The CDR3 nucleotides read TGTGCCAGCAGAATTCGGGACAGCCATAACTATGGCTACACCTTC.